These 5 T cell receptor beta chains share one sample of origin, sequenced in a study of cytomegalovirus exposure and HLA in healthy donors. PCR employed 60 Vbeta and 13 Jbeta primers. Repertoires were generated with immunoSEQ multiplex PCR, while TCRdb's copy carries only in-frame clones and drops some. The sample consists of about 120,000 clones, around 76% of them appearing once. Specimen: PBMCs. These TCRs come from a male donor in good health and CMV-seronegative.

This chain links TRBV5-6 with TRBJ2-1; 9 nucleotides agree with TRBD1. In germline, CDR1 is SGHDT, CDR2 YYEEEE. The ends lost 4 bases at V and 3 bases at J; junction bases unmatched: 5. The CDR3 totals 15 residues. In DNA form, the CDR3 reads TGTGCCAGCAGCCTAAGACAGGGGGGCTACAATGAGCAGTTCTTC. As protein: CASSLRQGGYNEQFF. The full variable domain, with the rest looked up from reference TRBV5-6 and TRBJ2-1, is DAGVTQSPTHLIKTRGQQVTLRCSPKSGHDTVSWYQQALGQGPQFIFQYYEEEERQRGNFPDRFSGHQFPNYSSELNVNALLLGDSALYLCASSLRQGGYNEQFFGPGTRLTVL.

This chain links TRBV30 with TRBJ2-3; 11 positions agree with TRBD2. The germline CDR1 and CDR2 sequences are GTSNPN and SVGIG (reference sequence). V shed 2 bases and J 6 bases; nucleotides not matched to a gene: 10. The CDR3 is 16 amino acids. The CDR3 nucleotides are TGTGCCTGGAGTCGACTCCTAGCGGGGGGATCGGATACGCAGTATTTT. Amino acids: CAWSRLLAGGSDTQYF.

This sequence joins TRBV5-1 and TRBJ2-7; 13 nucleotides agree with TRBD2. Germline V gives CDR1 SGHRS, CDR2 YFSETQ. This CDR3 region has 16 residues. J gave up 5 bases and V 2 bases, and 7 bases lay outside the gene matches. Here the CDR3 reads CASSLRTSGSGHEQYF. The CDR3 DNA reads as TGCGCCAGCAGCTTACGGACTAGCGGGAGTGGCCACGAGCAGTACTTC.

The chain carries TRBV14 and TRBJ1-1; D not certain. V was cut by 1 base and J by 7 bases, with 7 bases left in between. The CDR3 runs to 12 residues. Germline CDR1 reads SGHDN; CDR2 reads FVKESK. In DNA, the CDR3 is TGTGCCAGCAGCCAAGGGCGGATTGAAGCTTTCTTT. This codes for CASSQGRIEAFF.

The V gene is TRBV19, the J gene TRBJ1-6; D not certain. V was trimmed by 1 base and J by 0 bases, leaving 19 bases between them. Germline CDR1 reads LNHDA; CDR2 reads SQIVND (reference sequence). This CDR3 has 20 residues. CDR3 region: CASSIVHGFGGSSYNSPLHF. DNA for the CDR3: TGTGCCAGTAGTATAGTTCATGGTTTCGGCGGCAGCTCCTATAATTCACCCCTCCACTTT.